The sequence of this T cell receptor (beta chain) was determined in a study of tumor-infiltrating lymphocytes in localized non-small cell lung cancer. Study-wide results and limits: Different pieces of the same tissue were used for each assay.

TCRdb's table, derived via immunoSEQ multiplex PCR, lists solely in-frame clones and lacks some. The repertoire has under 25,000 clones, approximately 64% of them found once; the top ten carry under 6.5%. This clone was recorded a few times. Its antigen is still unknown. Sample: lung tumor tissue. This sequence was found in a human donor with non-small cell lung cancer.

CDR3 in DNA: TGCAGCGTTTCCGGGCTAGGGGAAAGCACCGGGGAGCTGTTTTTT. It specifies CSVSGLGESTGELFF. The V and J genes are TRBV29-1 and TRBJ2-2; D is possibly TRBD1 (5 bases). Germline lookup yields CDR1 SQVTM and CDR2 ANQGSEA. CDR3 size: 15 residues. Trimming shortened V by 5 bases and J by 4 bases, and 17 bases separated the two germline ends.